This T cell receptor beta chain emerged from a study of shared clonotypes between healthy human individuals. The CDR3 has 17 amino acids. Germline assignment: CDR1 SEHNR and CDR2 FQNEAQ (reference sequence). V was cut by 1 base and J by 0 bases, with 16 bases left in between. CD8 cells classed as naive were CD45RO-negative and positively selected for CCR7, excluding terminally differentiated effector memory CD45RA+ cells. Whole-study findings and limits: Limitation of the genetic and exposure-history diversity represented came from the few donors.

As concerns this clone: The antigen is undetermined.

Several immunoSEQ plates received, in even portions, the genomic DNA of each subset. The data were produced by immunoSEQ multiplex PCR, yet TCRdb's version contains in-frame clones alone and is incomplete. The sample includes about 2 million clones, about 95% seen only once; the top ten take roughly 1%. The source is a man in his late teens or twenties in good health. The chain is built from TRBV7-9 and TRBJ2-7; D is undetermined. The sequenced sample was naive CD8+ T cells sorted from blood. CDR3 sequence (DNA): TGTGCCAGCAGCTTAGAGGCGGACGAGACTTCCTCCTACGAGCAGTACTTC. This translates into CASSLEADETSSYEQYF.